This T cell receptor (beta chain) came from a study of blood T cell repertoires in COVID-19. The overall study: PBMCs, B-cell-depleted T cells, or T cells were the source of the cDNA or gDNA that made up the material.

The germline CDR1 and CDR2 sequences are MNHEY and SVGAGI. The CDR3 contains 15 residues. V lost 2 bases to trimming and J lost 8 bases, with 13 bases between them. The data were produced by immunoSEQ multiplex PCR, yet TCRdb's version contains in-frame clones alone and is incomplete. The table records 99,000 or so clones, 85% to 90% of them present only once. The V gene is TRBV6-5, the J gene TRBJ2-6; D perhaps matches TRBD2 (5 bases). This clonotype originated in a man aged 50-59 years with acute or convalescent COVID-19. Sequencing input: peripheral blood. The CDR3 DNA reads as TGTGCCAGCAGTTACAGTGGAGGTCTCTCCAACGTCCTGACTTTC. Protein: CASSYSGGLSNVLTF.